The 5 T cell receptor beta chains given below trace back to one sample, sequenced in a study of OX40 agonist ivuxolimab in advanced cancers. The method was immunoSEQ multiplex PCR; TCRdb's version includes in-frame clones alone and lacks a portion of them. The table shows 84,000 or so clones, with about 93% occurring only once. The sequenced sample was CD4+ or CD8+ T cells sorted from blood, obtained in a trial of the OX40 agonist ivuxolimab. These receptors all come from an adult with an advanced solid tumor such as melanoma, head and neck, liver or kidney cancer.

This chain uses TRBV7-2 with TRBJ2-3; TRBD2 aligns across 10 bases. V trimming: 1 base; J trimming: 4 bases; junction bases outside the gene matches: 8. The CDR3 spans 17 residues. Germline V gene data show CDR1 as SGHTA and CDR2 as FQGNSA. As DNA, the CDR3 is TGTGCCAGCAGCTTAGAGCTAGCGGGAGTTTCAGCAGATACGCAGTATTTT. Protein sequence: CASSLELAGVSADTQYF.

This clone has just one count. This rearrangement joins TRBV7-8 to TRBJ1-3; no definite D call. The V gene lost 1 base and the J gene lost 3 bases, with 7 bases spanning the gap. Per germline, CDR1 SGHVS and CDR2 FQNEAQ. This CDR3 contains 14 residues. CDR3 amino acids: CASSLGTDGNTIYF. DNA for the CDR3: TGTGCCAGCAGCTTAGGGACGGATGGAAACACCATATATTTT.

The genes are TRBV7-9 and TRBJ2-5; no reliable D call. The end of the DNA is better explained by TRBJ2-7, so the J call may be wrong. The CDR3 loop spans 15 amino acids. CDR1 SEHNR and CDR2 FQNEAQ come from the germline V gene (reference sequence). The CDR3 DNA reads TGTGCCAGCAGCTTAGGGCAACATTCCTCCTACGAGCAGTACTTC. This gives the protein CASSLGQHSSYEQYF.

The rearrangement links TRBV27 to TRBJ2-1, with 9 bases aligning to TRBD2. CDR1 and CDR2 from the germline V gene are MNHEY and SMNVEV (reference sequence). V shed 5 bases and J 5 bases; nucleotides not matched to a gene: 16. The CDR3 is made up of 18 amino acids. CDR3 sequence reads: CASSPTSFSSGANNEQFF. The CDR3 DNA is TGTGCCAGCAGTCCAACCTCTTTCTCTAGCGGGGCAAACAATGAGCAGTTCTTC.

The chain combines TRBV11-3 with TRBJ2-5; D uncertain. Germline V gives CDR1 SGHNT, CDR2 YENEEA. The CDR3 consists of 13 residues. The V end was cut by 3 bases, the J end by 4 bases, with 9 bases between. Here the CDR3 reads CASSFYLTETQYF. CDR3 coding DNA: TGTGCCAGCAGCTTTTACTTAACAGAGACCCAGTACTTC.